This T cell receptor beta chain was documented in a study of neoadjuvant nivolumab and ipilimumab in lung cancer (dated by TCRdb to the early 2020s). Regarding the research as a whole: Nivolumab was given at 3 mg/kg intravenously on days 1, 15 and 29, and the combination arm added ipilimumab 1 mg/kg on day 1 only. The major pathologic response (MPR) rate in the intention-to-treat population in each study arm was designated as the primary trial endpoint. The trial treated 40 to 45 patients with operable NSCLC: 23 were randomized to nivolumab monotherapy and some 21 to nivolumab plus ipilimumab. The study compared TCR repertoires in pretherapy (baseline) peripheral blood with TCR repertoires in tumors resected at surgery following neoadjuvant immune checkpoint blockade. Matched pretherapy and resected tumor pairs were analyzed for seven patients: four treated with nivolumab and three with nivolumab plus ipilimumab. Study-level results and caveats: A small number of samples underwent TCR sequencing. Pretherapy blood TCR richness correlated positively with richness in tumors resected after neoadjuvant therapy (Spearman R of about 0.82). No significant correlation was found between TCR clonality and pathologic tumor regression, and only one major-pathologic-response sample was available for the clonality analysis. TCR richness and clonality were greater in resected tumors than in tumor-adjacent uninvolved lung, and increases were seen in more dual-therapy-treated tumors. From pretherapy to surgery, tumor T-cell richness and clonality increased in three of three dual-therapy tumors but in only two of four nivolumab-treated tumors.

A word on this clone: Its specific antigen is unknown. The sample holds no much larger clone one base away, and base qualities are not on file.

Explained via the paper, the time point label denotes: at surgical resection after neoadjuvant nivolumab +/- ipilimumab. Samples came from the phase 2 randomized NEOSTAR trial, which tested neoadjuvant nivolumab or nivolumab plus ipilimumab followed by surgery in operable NSCLC. The library came from the immunoSEQ multiplex PCR assay. Per the authors' processing: Repertoires were summarized by richness and clonality, and significantly expanded and contracted clones were identified between pre- and post-therapy samples. In TCRdb, the immuneACCESS table is reduced to in-frame sequences with V and J assigned. These tables do not hold every clone; where another copy was compared, an unresolved V gene accounts for under half, and the others remain unexplained. That table gives V, J and clone size, and the DNA gave D and trimming. Present in this sample are more than 25,000 clones, approximately 80% of which were seen just once. Over 15% of the sample is in the top ten clones.

Via the germline V gene, CDR1 is KGHSH and CDR2 LQKENI. The junction carries 12 bases between V and J, which are trimmed by 3 bases and 1 base respectively. The CDR3 runs 15 residues from the cysteine to the phenylalanine. Only the CDR3 DNA stays, 45 bases, in frame from base 1. The chain joins TRBV18 to TRBJ1-1; the D gene is not confidently resolved. This receptor was taken from an adult with non-small cell lung cancer. The sample here was tumor tissue, taken after neoadjuvant nivolumab, alone or with ipilimumab, at or shortly before surgery. The bases are TGTGCCAGCTCACCTTCGGGCCGCGGGAACACTGAAGCTTTCTTT. Its translation reads: CASSPSGRGNTEAFF.